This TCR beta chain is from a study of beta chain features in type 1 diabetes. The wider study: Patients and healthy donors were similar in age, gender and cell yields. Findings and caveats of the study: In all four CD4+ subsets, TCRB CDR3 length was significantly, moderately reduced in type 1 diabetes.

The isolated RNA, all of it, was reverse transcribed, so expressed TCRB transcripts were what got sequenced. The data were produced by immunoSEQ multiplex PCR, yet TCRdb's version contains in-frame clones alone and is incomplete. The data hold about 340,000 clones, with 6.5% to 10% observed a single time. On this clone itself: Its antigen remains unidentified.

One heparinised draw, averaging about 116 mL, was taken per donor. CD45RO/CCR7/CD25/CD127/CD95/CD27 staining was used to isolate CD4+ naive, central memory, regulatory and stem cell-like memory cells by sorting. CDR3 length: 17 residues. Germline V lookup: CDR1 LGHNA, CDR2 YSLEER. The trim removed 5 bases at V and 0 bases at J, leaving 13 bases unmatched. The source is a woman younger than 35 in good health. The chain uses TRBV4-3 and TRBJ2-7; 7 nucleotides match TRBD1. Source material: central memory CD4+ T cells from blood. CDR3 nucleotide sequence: TGCGCCAGCAGCAAAATATGGACAGGCGAGAGCTCCTACGAGCAGTACTTC. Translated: CASSKIWTGESSYEQYF.